The T cell receptor beta chain described here comes from a study of blood T cell repertoires in COVID-19. V was clipped by 3 bases and J by 4 bases, with 13 bases between them. This CDR3 is built from 15 residues. Germline lookup yields CDR1 MDHEN and CDR2 SYDVKM. This clone was picked up one time. Some clones are missing from TCRdb's copy, which holds only in-frame ones; the method was immunoSEQ multiplex PCR. In the table there are fewer than 80,000 clones, 88% of which are singletons. The chain combines TRBV28 with TRBJ2-1; possibly TRBD1 for D (6 bases). This receptor was taken from a human donor in a cohort sampled during active COVID-19. The sequenced sample was peripheral blood. CDR3 amino acids: CASSFSSGVYNEQFF. The DNA of the CDR3 is TGTGCCAGCAGTTTCTCGTCAGGGGTGTACAATGAGCAGTTCTTC. The entire variable domain, with the rest obtained from reference TRBV28 and TRBJ2-1, is as follows: DVKVTQSSRYLVKRTGEKVFLECVQDMDHENMFWYRQDPGLGLRLIYFSYDVKMKEKGDIPEGYSVSREKKERFSLILESASTNQTSMYLCASSFSSGVYNEQFFGPGTRLTVL.